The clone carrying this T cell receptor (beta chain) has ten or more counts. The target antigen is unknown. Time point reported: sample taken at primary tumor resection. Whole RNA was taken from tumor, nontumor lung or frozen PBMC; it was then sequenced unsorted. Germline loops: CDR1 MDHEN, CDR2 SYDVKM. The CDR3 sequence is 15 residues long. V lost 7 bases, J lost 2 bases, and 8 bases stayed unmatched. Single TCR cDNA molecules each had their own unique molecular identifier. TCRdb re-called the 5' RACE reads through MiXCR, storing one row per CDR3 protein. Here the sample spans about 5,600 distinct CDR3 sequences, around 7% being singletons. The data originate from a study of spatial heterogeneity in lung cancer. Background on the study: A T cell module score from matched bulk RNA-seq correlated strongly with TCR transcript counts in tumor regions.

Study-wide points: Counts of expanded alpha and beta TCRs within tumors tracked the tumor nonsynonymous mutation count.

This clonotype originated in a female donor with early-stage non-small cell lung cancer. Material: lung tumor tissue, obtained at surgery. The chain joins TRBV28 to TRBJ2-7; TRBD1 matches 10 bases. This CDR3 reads CASTISDRGPYEQYF. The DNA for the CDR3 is TGTGCCAGCACCATTTCAGACAGGGGGCCCTACGAGCAGTACTTC.